This T cell receptor beta chain was captured in a study of T cells after posttransplantation cyclophosphamide. Treatment was busulfan-fludarabine conditioning, a marrow graft, and cyclophosphamide on days +3 and +4. Profiled with immunoSEQ multiplex PCR; TCRdb holds only in-frame clones, not every one. Here the sample spans approximately 3,000 clones, about three fifths being singletons. V gave up 4 bases and J gave up 3 bases, with 10 bases separating them. CDR3 size: 13 residues. CDR1 is SGHTS, CDR2 YDEGEE, per germline. The sequence was collected from a male patient aged 60-69 years who received an allogeneic stem cell transplant from a related donor and was CMV-positive. Part of the T cells may come from the graft donor. The chain has TRBV5-8 and TRBJ1-1; perhaps TRBD1 as D (6 bases). This specimen was PBMCs, taken 30 days after allogeneic stem cell transplant with posttransplant cyclophosphamide. CDR3 in DNA: TGTGCCAGCAGCCCGGACAGTTACACTGAAGCTTTCTTT. Protein product: CASSPDSYTEAFF.